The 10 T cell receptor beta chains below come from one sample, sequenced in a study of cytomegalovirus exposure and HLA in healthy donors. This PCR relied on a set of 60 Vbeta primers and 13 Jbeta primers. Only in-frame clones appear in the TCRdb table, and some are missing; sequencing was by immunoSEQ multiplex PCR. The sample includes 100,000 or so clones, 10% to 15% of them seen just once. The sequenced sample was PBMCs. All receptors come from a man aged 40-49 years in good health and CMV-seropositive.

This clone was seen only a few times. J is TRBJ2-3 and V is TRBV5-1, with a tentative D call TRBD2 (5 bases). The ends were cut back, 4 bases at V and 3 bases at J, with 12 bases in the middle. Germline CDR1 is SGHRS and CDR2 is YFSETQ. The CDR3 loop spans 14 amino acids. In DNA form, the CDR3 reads TGCGCCAGCAGCATGAGGGTAGAAACAGATACGCAGTATTTT. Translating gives CASSMRVETDTQYF.

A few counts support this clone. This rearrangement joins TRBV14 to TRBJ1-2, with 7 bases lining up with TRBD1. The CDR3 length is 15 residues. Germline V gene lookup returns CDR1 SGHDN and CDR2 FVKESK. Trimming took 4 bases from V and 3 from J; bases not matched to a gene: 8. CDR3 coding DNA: TGTGCCAGCAGCCCGACAGGGATGGGCTACTATGGCTACACCTTC. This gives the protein CASSPTGMGYYGYTF.

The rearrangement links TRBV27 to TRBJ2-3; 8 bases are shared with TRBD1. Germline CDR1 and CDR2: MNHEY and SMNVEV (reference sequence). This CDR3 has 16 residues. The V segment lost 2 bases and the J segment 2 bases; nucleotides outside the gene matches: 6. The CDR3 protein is CASSLPGDRNTDTQYF. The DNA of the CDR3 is TGTGCCAGCAGTTTACCTGGGGACAGGAACACAGATACGCAGTATTTT.

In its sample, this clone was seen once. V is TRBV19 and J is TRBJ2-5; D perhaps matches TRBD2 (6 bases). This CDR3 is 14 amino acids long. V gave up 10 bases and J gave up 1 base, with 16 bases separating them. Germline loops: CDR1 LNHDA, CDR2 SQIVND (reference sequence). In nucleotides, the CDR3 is TGTGCCACCGGAGGCGGGGAGGCCCAAGAGACCCAGTACTTC. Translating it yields CATGGGEAQETQYF.

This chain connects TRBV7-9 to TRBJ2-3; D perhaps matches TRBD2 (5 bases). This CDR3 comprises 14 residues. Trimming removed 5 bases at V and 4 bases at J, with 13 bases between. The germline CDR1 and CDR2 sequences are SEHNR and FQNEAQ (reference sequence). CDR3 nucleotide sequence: TGTGCCAGCAGCCCCCGGGAATTAGCAGATACGCAGTATTTT. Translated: CASSPRELADTQYF.

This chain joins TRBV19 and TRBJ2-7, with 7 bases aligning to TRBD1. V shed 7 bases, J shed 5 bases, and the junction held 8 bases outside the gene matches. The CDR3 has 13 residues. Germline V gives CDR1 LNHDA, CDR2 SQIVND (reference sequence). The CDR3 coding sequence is TGTGCCAGTAAAGGGCGAGGGGGCCACGAGCAGTACTTC. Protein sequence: CASKGRGGHEQYF.

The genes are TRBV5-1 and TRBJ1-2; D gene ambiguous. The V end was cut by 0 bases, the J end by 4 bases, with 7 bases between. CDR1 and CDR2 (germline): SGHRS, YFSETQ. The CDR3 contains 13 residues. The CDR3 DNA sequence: TGCGCCAGCAGCTTGGGGTACGGCTATGGCTACACCTTC. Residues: CASSLGYGYGYTF. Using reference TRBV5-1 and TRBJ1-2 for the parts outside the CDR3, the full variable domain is KAGVTQTPRYLIKTRGQQVTLSCSPISGHRSVSWYQQTPGQGLQFLFEYFSETQRNKGNFPGRFSGRQFSNSRSEMNVSTLELGDSALYLCASSLGYGYGYTFGSGTRLTVV.

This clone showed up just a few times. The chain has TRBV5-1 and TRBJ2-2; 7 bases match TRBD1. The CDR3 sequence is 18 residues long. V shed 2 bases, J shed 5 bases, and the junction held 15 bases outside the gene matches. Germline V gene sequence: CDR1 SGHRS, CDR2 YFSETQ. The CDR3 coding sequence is TGCGCCAGCAGCTTTACACCCCTTCGACAGGGCCGGACCGGGGAGCTGTTTTTT. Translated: CASSFTPLRQGRTGELFF.

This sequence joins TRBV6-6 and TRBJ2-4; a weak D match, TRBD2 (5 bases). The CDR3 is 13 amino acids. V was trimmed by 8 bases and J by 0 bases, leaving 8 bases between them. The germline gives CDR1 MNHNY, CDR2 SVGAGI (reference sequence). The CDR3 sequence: CASFGGAKNIQYF. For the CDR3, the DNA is TGTGCCAGCTTCGGAGGAGCCAAAAACATTCAGTACTTC.

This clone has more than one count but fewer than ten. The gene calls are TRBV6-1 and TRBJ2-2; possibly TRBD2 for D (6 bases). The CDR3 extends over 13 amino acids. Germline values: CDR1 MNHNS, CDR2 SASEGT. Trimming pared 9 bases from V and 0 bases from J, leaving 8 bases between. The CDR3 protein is CARRETNTGELFF. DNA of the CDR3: TGTGCCAGACGGGAGACGAACACCGGGGAGCTGTTTTTT.